This T cell receptor beta chain was captured by sequencing in a study of T cells in Graves' hyperthyroidism and ophthalmopathy. Study-wide context: Upon initial diagnosis and before any treatment, peripheral blood was collected.

Study results and limitations: In blood, most of the thyroid clonotypes expanded above 0.001 were also present. Prediction of ophthalmopathy progression came a median roughly 6.4 months pre-onset.

This clonotype was observed a few times. Antigen unknown. There are 20 residues in the CDR3. CDR1 and CDR2 (germline): SGHTA, FQGNSA. Trimming removed 1 base from V and 0 bases from J, with 19 bases in between. It was less than 13 ml of fresh peripheral blood that supplied the PBMCs. RNA transcripts served as the template for amplifying TCR beta CDR3 regions. The primer set for the first-round RT-PCR of the TCR CDR3 was HTBI. Each CDR3 protein is one row after TCRdb ran MiXCR on the multiplex PCR reads. Found here are some 530,000 distinct CDR3 sequences, 20% to 25% of them singletons; the top ten hold 49%.

The chain carries TRBV7-2 and TRBJ2-6; maybe TRBD2 (5 bases). This receptor was taken from a woman aged 70-85 years with Graves' ophthalmopathy. Material: blood. In DNA, the CDR3 is TGTGCCAGCAGCTTAGTCCCCCATGGTATGAGGGTCTCTGGGGCCAACGTCCTGACTTTC. It specifies CASSLVPHGMRVSGANVLTF.